The next 13 T cell receptor beta chains were all read from a single sample in a study of CD8+CD57+ T cells in acquired aplastic anemia. CD8+CD57+ cell expansion had been shown by flow cytometry in patients chosen for sequencing. For CDR3 and TCR beta VDJ profiling, genomic DNA was the template used. TCRdb reanalysed the reads using MiXCR and keeps one entry per CDR3 protein. The data contain 150,000 to 200,000 distinct CDR3 sequences, 45% to 55% of them singletons. Sequenced material: sorted CD4+, CD8+, or CD8+CD57+ T cells (not recorded which) from PBMCs. The receptors were gathered from a human donor with aplastic anemia.

CDR3 sequence (DNA): TGCGCCAGCAGTGATTTGGGACAGGGTTCACCCCTCCACTTT. This codes for CASSDLGQGSPLHF. The chain links TRBV10-2 to TRBJ1-6, with 9 bases matching TRBD1. The length of the CDR3 is 14 residues. In germline, CDR1 is WSHSY, CDR2 SAAADI. Losses at the gene ends were 3 bases for V and 9 bases for J; bases not matched to a gene: 3.

Details on this clonotype: A much more abundant neighbour one base away suggests this may be a read error. The chain carries TRBV9 and TRBJ2-2; D unresolved. V dropped 0 bases and J dropped 7 bases, with 13 bases sitting between them. The CDR3 spans 15 residues. Germline V gene data show CDR1 as SGDLS and CDR2 as YYNGEE. The CDR3 loop is CASSVDRTLHGELFF. CDR3 coding DNA: TGTGCCAGCAGCGTAGATAGGACCCTCCACGGGGAGCTGTTTTTT.

This clonotype was seen ten or more times. The genes are TRBV6-6 and TRBJ1-1; D is unresolved. This CDR3 is built from 13 residues. V lost 5 bases, J lost 4 bases, and 11 bases lay in between. Per germline, CDR1 MNHNY and CDR2 SVGAGI (reference sequence). CDR3: CASSSFGATEAFF. DNA for the CDR3: TGTGCCAGCAGTAGTTTCGGTGCCACTGAAGCTTTCTTT.

At least ten counts were recorded for this clonotype. The chain couples TRBV9 to TRBJ1-1; 9 nucleotides agree with TRBD1. The CDR3 sequence is 15 residues long. Losses at the gene ends were 3 bases for V and 5 bases for J; bases not matched to a gene: 8. Germline-derived CDR1 and CDR2 are SGDLS and YYNGEE. CDR3 sequence: CASSGHDRGGTEAFF. CDR3 DNA sequence: TGTGCCAGCAGCGGCCACGACAGGGGGGGAACTGAAGCTTTCTTT.

There are many counts of this clonotype. This chain uses TRBV27 with TRBJ2-7, with 8 bases matching TRBD2. The CDR3 sequence is 14 residues long. CDR1 and CDR2 from the germline V gene are MNHEY and SMNVEV (reference sequence). The junction had 8 bases not matched to a gene; V was cut back by 5 bases and J by 5 bases. CDR3 loop: CASSPRTSPHEQYF. Here the CDR3 DNA reads TGTGCCAGCAGTCCCCGGACTAGCCCCCACGAGCAGTACTTC.

This clonotype was picked up one time. The junction and the germline gene differ at one end; a read error may be behind it. The chain uses TRBV6-5 and TRBJ1-1; tentatively, D is TRBD1 (5 bases). Germline V gene sequence: CDR1 MNHEY, CDR2 SVGAGI. CDR3 length: 16 amino acids. DNA for the CDR3: TGCGCCAGCAGTTACACGGCGAGCGGACAGAACACTGAAGCTTTCTTT. This encodes CASSYTASGQNTEAFF.

This clonotype was observed a handful of times. The rearrangement joins TRBV24-1 to TRBJ2-2, with TRBD2 as a possible D gene (5 bases). This CDR3 is built from 14 residues. Germline lookup yields CDR1 KGHDR and CDR2 SFDVKD. The V and J ends lost 4 bases and 8 bases respectively, with 13 bases between them. The CDR3 reads CATSDPSSGGELFF. The CDR3 DNA reads as TGTGCCACCAGTGACCCCTCTTCGGGAGGGGAGCTGTTTTTT.

This clonotype showed up just a few times. The chain is built from TRBV4-1 and TRBJ1-2, with 9 bases aligning to TRBD1. Looked up from germline, CDR1 is MGHRA and CDR2 is YSYEKL. The CDR3 loop spans 19 amino acids. Germline trimming cut 1 base from V and 8 bases from J; bases unmatched to any gene: 20. The CDR3 coding sequence is TGCGCCAGCAGCCAAGCGGCCGGGGACGCCGCACAGGGGGCGGGAGGCTACACCTTC. This encodes CASSQAAGDAAQGAGGYTF.

This clonotype has only a few counts. The chain is built from TRBV15 and TRBJ2-5; D assignment may be TRBD1 or TRBD2 (5 bases each). The CDR3 extends over 15 amino acids. Germline assignment: CDR1 LNHNV and CDR2 YYDKDF (reference sequence). Trimming cost V 3 bases and J 2 bases, with 13 bases left between them. CDR3 in DNA: TGTGCCACCAGCAGCACTAGGGACGGTCAAGAGACCCAGTACTTC. Its protein product is CATSSTRDGQETQYF.

The chain is built from TRBV11-1 and TRBJ2-1, with D uncertain. V lost 5 bases to trimming and J lost 4 bases, with 12 bases between them. The CDR3 totals 14 residues. The germline CDR1 and CDR2 sequences are SGHAT and FQDESV (reference sequence). The CDR3 protein is CASSPSDGYNEQFF. CDR3 nucleotides: TGTGCCAGCAGCCCCTCGGACGGATACAATGAGCAGTTCTTC.

CDR3 DNA sequence: TGTGCCAGCAGCTTGACTCAGGGCTACGAGCAGTACTTC. This encodes CASSLTQGYEQYF. The chain uses TRBV5-5 and TRBJ2-7; D is perhaps TRBD1 (5 bases). CDR1 and CDR2 from the germline V gene are SGHKS and YYEKEE (reference sequence). This CDR3 comprises 13 residues. Trimming removed 1 base from V and 3 bases from J, with 8 bases in between.

The genes are TRBV11-1 and TRBJ1-6, with a tentative D call TRBD1 (5 bases). The length of the CDR3 is 16 residues. The V gene's germline CDR1 is SGHAT and CDR2 FQDESV (reference sequence). The V end lost 4 bases, the J end lost 8 bases, and 18 bases lay between the germline ends. This CDR3 is CASSSWDVGGYSPLHF. The DNA of the CDR3 is TGTGCCAGCAGCTCCTGGGACGTTGGTGGTTATTCACCCCTCCACTTT.

This clonotype was counted at least ten times. The chain joins TRBV5-6 to TRBJ2-5; D is uncertain. CDR1 is SGHDT and CDR2 is YYEEEE in the germline V gene. This CDR3 is built from 14 residues. Trimming pared 0 bases from V and 6 bases from J, leaving 12 bases between. The CDR3 here is CASSLAGQVKTQYF. For the CDR3, the DNA is TGTGCCAGCAGCTTGGCAGGTCAGGTAAAGACCCAGTACTTC. Full variable domain (rest looked up from reference TRBV5-6 and TRBJ2-5): DAGVTQSPTHLIKTRGQQVTLRCSPKSGHDTVSWYQQALGQGPQFIFQYYEEEERQRGNFPDRFSGHQFPNYSSELNVNALLLGDSALYLCASSLAGQVKTQYFGPGTRLLVL.